These 26 T cell receptor beta chains were sequenced from one sample in a study of shared clonotypes between healthy human individuals. Assay: immunoSEQ multiplex PCR; the TCRdb copy retains only in-frame clones and omits some. The sample carries 190,000 or so clones, 66% recorded once. Sequencing input: memory CD4+ T cells sorted from blood. The subset was: CD45RA-negative fraction. These receptors were collected from a man aged 25-45 years in good health.

This clone was counted at least ten times. This chain connects TRBV20-1 to TRBJ1-4; no firm D call. Germline V gives CDR1 DFQATT, CDR2 SNEGSKA (reference sequence). This CDR3 is 11 amino acids long. V dropped 5 bases and J dropped 8 bases, with 9 bases sitting between them. CDR3 DNA: TGCAGTGCTCGCTCGGGGGAAAAACTGTTTTTT. As protein: CSARSGEKLFF.

V usage is TRBV15 and J usage is TRBJ2-1; TRBD2 matches at 14 bases. Looked up from germline, CDR1 is LNHNV and CDR2 is YYDKDF (reference sequence). J was trimmed by 9 bases and V by 2 bases; bases with no gene match: 12. The CDR3 is 18 residues long. The CDR3 coding sequence is TGTGCCACCAGCAGACGACTAGCGGGAGGGCTTTCGGGGGGTGAGCAGTTCTTC. It yields the protein CATSRRLAGGLSGGEQFF.

The chain combines TRBV19 with TRBJ1-2; 10 bases are a match to TRBD1. Germline assignment: CDR1 LNHDA and CDR2 SQIVND (reference sequence). V dropped 10 bases and J dropped 3; count of bases not matched to a gene: 11. This CDR3 is 15 amino acids long. The CDR3 region is CATQDRGNIDYGYTF. The DNA of the CDR3 is TGTGCCACCCAGGACAGGGGGAATATTGACTATGGCTACACCTTC.

This clone was picked up one time. The chain has TRBV27 and TRBJ2-7; a weak D match, TRBD1 (6 bases). Trimming shortened V by 7 bases and J by 6 bases, and 16 bases separated the two germline ends. CDR1 is MNHEY and CDR2 is SMNVEV in the germline V gene (reference sequence). The CDR3 sequence is 13 residues long. The CDR3 spells CASKTGLGAEQYF. The CDR3 DNA reads TGTGCCAGCAAAACAGGGTTAGGAGCCGAGCAGTACTTC.

V usage is TRBV18 and J usage is TRBJ2-3; 8 bases align to TRBD1. CDR3 length equals 12 residues. Germline V lookup: CDR1 KGHSH, CDR2 LQKENI. V dropped 6 bases and J dropped 6; count of bases not matched to a gene: 2. Here the CDR3 DNA reads TGTGCCAGCTCCCGACAGGGGGATACGCAGTATTTT. Translating it yields CASSRQGDTQYF.

The chain links TRBV5-1 to TRBJ2-3; TRBD2 aligns across 8 bases. The CDR3 has 15 residues. The V gene end was trimmed by 0 bases and the J gene end by 3 bases; junction bases not matched to a gene: 3. The germline gives CDR1 SGHRS, CDR2 YFSETQ. CDR3 sequence: CASSLDAGGTDTQYF. CDR3 in DNA: TGCGCCAGCAGCTTGGATGCGGGAGGTACAGATACGCAGTATTTT.

The genes are TRBV11-2 and TRBJ2-7, with TRBD2 matching over 7 bases. V was clipped by 3 bases and J by 4 bases; unmatched bases: 6. This CDR3 has 14 amino acids. Germline loops: CDR1 SGHAT, CDR2 FQNNGV. DNA for the CDR3: TGTGCCAGCAGCTTCCGGGGGAGGGCTTACGAGCAGTACTTC. This gives the protein CASSFRGRAYEQYF.

The chain combines TRBV7-9 with TRBJ2-3; D not certain. Trimming removed 8 bases at V and 4 bases at J, with 10 bases between. The germline gives CDR1 SEHNR, CDR2 FQNEAQ (reference sequence). The CDR3 has 12 amino acids. DNA of the CDR3: TGTGCCAGCGGATGGTGGTCAGATACGCAGTATTTT. Residues: CASGWWSDTQYF.

The gene calls are TRBV19 and TRBJ2-3, with unresolved D. Germline loops: CDR1 LNHDA, CDR2 SQIVND (reference sequence). Trimming cost V 8 bases and J 3 bases, with 12 bases left between them. The CDR3 runs 13 residues. The CDR3 loop reads CASRPAGTDTQYF. The CDR3 DNA reads as TGTGCCAGTCGTCCCGCCGGAACAGATACGCAGTATTTT.

The chain couples TRBV5-4 to TRBJ2-7; 7 positions agree with TRBD2. Per the germline V gene, CDR1 is SGHNT and CDR2 is YYREEE (reference sequence). V lost 1 base to trimming and J lost 6 bases; unmatched junction nucleotides: 7. This CDR3 comprises 14 residues. Written as DNA, the CDR3 is TGTGCCAGCAGCTTGTCCGCGGGAGCGGGCGAGCAGTACTTC. Translating gives CASSLSAGAGEQYF.

This clone came up many times. This sequence joins TRBV19 and TRBJ1-1; tentatively, D is TRBD1 (6 bases). The CDR3 is made up of 14 amino acids. V lost 2 bases to trimming and J lost 1 base, with 8 bases between them. Per germline, CDR1 LNHDA and CDR2 SQIVND (reference sequence). CDR3: CASSIRGQNTEAFF. CDR3 coding DNA: TGTGCCAGTAGTATAAGGGGACAGAACACTGAAGCTTTCTTT.

In this sample, this clone turned up a few times. V and J are TRBV7-3 and TRBJ2-6, with TRBD1 matching 7 bases. The CDR3 covers 16 residues. The V gene end was trimmed by 4 bases and the J gene end by 2 bases; junction bases not matched to a gene: 5. The germline gives CDR1 SGHTA, CDR2 FQGTGA. The CDR3 here is CASSSSDRPGANVLTF. The CDR3 DNA follows: TGTGCCAGCAGCTCTTCGGACAGGCCTGGGGCCAACGTCCTGACTTTC.

The chain recombines TRBV18 with TRBJ2-1; D is undetermined. The CDR3 runs to 12 residues. Trimming removed 1 base at V and 5 bases at J, with 3 bases between. Germline V gene data show CDR1 as KGHSH and CDR2 as LQKENI. The CDR3 is CASSPRDNEQFF. The DNA for the CDR3 is TGTGCCAGCTCACCACGCGACAATGAGCAGTTCTTC.

The chain employs TRBV5-4 and TRBJ1-2; 7 nucleotides agree with TRBD1. This CDR3 spans 17 amino acids. The germline gives CDR1 SGHNT, CDR2 YYREEE (reference sequence). Trimming cost V 1 base and J 0 bases; bases outside gene matches: 9. The CDR3 nucleotides are TGTGCCAGCAGCTTGTACAGGGGCACCGGATCTAACTATGGCTACACCTTC. Its protein product is CASSLYRGTGSNYGYTF.

This clone was recorded a few times. The chain has TRBV6-5 and TRBJ2-7; tentative D call: TRBD1 (6 bases). CDR3 length equals 12 residues. Looked up from germline, CDR1 is MNHEY and CDR2 is SVGAGI. The V end lost 5 bases, the J end lost 6 bases, and 11 bases lay between the germline ends. CDR3 residues: CASSNRVSEQYF. In DNA, the CDR3 is TGTGCCAGCAGTAACAGGGTCTCCGAGCAGTACTTC.

V and J are TRBV10-3 and TRBJ2-7; 14 bases line up with TRBD2. V shed 6 bases and J 3 bases; nucleotides not matched to a gene: 4. The CDR3 runs to 15 residues. Germline values: CDR1 ENHRY, CDR2 SYGVKD. This chain's CDR3 is CAISKGLAGGYEQYF. The CDR3 nucleotides read TGTGCCATCAGCAAAGGACTAGCGGGAGGCTACGAGCAGTACTTC.

This clone was observed many times. DNA for the CDR3: TGCGCCAGCAGCTTGGTCCTAGGGACTAGCGGTAGCAACTCCTACAATGAGCAGTTCTTC. It codes for CASSLVLGTSGSNSYNEQFF. The chain joins TRBV5-1 to TRBJ2-1; the match to TRBD2 covers 11 bases. CDR1 and CDR2 from the germline V gene are SGHRS and YFSETQ. V lost 0 bases to trimming and J lost 0 bases; unmatched junction nucleotides: 11. This CDR3 is 20 amino acids long.

The chain links TRBV4-2 to TRBJ2-1; D remains unclear. The CDR3 length is 14 residues. V dropped 0 bases and J dropped 1 base, with 4 bases sitting between them. Germline assignment: CDR1 LGHNA and CDR2 YNFKEQ. CDR3 nucleotides: TGTGCCAGCAGCCAAGATCGGTCCTACAATGAGCAGTTCTTC. Amino acids: CASSQDRSYNEQFF.

J is TRBJ2-5 and V is TRBV6-5; TRBD2 aligns across 12 bases. With 7 bases clipped from V and 5 bases from J, the junction kept 8 bases outside the gene matches. CDR1 and CDR2 (germline): MNHEY, SVGAGI. There are 15 residues in the CDR3. The CDR3 coding sequence is TGTGCCAGCACCCCCTTTGGACTAGCGGGGGAGACCCAGTACTTC. Protein: CASTPFGLAGETQYF.

This rearrangement joins TRBV12-1 to TRBJ2-1; the DNA was not used to check the table's D call, TRBD2. TRBV12-1 is assigned pseudogene status. This CDR3 region has 13 residues. This chain's CDR3 is CASSPGDYNEQFF. Written as DNA, the CDR3 is TGTGCCAGCAGCCCGGGAGACTACAATGAGCAGTTCTTC.

The chain uses TRBV6-1 and TRBJ1-5, with 10 bases identical to TRBD1. The CDR3 runs 21 residues. The V gene end was trimmed by 2 bases and the J gene end by 6 bases; junction bases not matched to a gene: 22. The germline CDR1 and CDR2 sequences are MNHNS and SASEGT. CDR3 region: CASSEKDPGQGRTRFGQPQHF. CDR3 nucleotide sequence: TGTGCCAGCAGTGAAAAGGACCCGGGACAGGGGAGGACCCGTTTCGGTCAGCCCCAGCATTTT.

For this clone: One end of the junction varies from germline; a read error may be responsible. This chain connects TRBV10-3 to TRBJ1-2, with no clear D. CDR1 and CDR2 (germline): ENHRY, SYGVKD. The CDR3 covers 15 residues. The CDR3 loop reads CAIRPTDVAKYGYTF. The CDR3 region has the DNA TGTGCCATCCGACCGACGGACGTAGCTAAGTATGGCTACACCTTC.

The chain uses TRBV5-4 and TRBJ2-2; D remains unclear. CDR3 length equals 14 residues. The V end was cut by 1 base, the J end by 4 bases, with 8 bases between. Germline V gene lookup returns CDR1 SGHNT and CDR2 YYREEE (reference sequence). This CDR3 is CASSLPKGTGELFF. CDR3 DNA: TGTGCCAGCAGCTTGCCTAAAGGCACCGGGGAGCTGTTTTTT.

This clone was detected a few times. This chain links TRBV28 with TRBJ2-7; unclear D gene. This CDR3 has 12 amino acids. CDR1 and CDR2 from the germline V gene are MDHEN and SYDVKM. The V end lost 4 bases, the J end lost 2 bases, and 6 bases lay between the germline ends. CDR3 coding DNA: TGTGCCAGCAGTTACAGAACCTACGAGCAGTACTTC. Translation: CASSYRTYEQYF. Full variable domain (missing parts from reference TRBV28 and TRBJ2-7): DVKVTQSSRYLVKRTGEKVFLECVQDMDHENMFWYRQDPGLGLRLIYFSYDVKMKEKGDIPEGYSVSREKKERFSLILESASTNQTSMYLCASSYRTYEQYFGPGTRLTVT.

The chain uses TRBV15 and TRBJ2-5; D is unresolved. The CDR3 runs 13 residues. Germline V gene data show CDR1 as LNHNV and CDR2 as YYDKDF (reference sequence). Trimming pared 0 bases from V and 2 bases from J, leaving 4 bases between. CDR3 nucleotide sequence: TGTGCCACCAGCAGAGATCAGCAAGAGACCCAGTACTTC. This sequence encodes CATSRDQQETQYF.

The chain recombines TRBV5-8 with TRBJ2-5; 10 positions match TRBD2. Germline CDR1 and CDR2: SGHTS and YDEGEE. The CDR3 is 14 amino acids. Trimming took 1 base from V and 4 from J; bases not matched to a gene: 1. DNA for the CDR3: TGTGCCAGCAGCTTGAGACTAGCGGGAGAGACCCAGTACTTC. It encodes CASSLRLAGETQYF.